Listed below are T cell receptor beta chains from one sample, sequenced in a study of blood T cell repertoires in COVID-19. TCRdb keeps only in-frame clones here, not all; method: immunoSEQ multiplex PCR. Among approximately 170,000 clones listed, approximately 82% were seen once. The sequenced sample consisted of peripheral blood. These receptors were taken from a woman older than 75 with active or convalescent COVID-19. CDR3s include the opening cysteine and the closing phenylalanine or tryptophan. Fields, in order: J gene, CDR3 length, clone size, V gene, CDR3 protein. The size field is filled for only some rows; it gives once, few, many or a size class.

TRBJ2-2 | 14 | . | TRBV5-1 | CASSRTPNTGELFF
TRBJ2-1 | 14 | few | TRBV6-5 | CASRPRTGVQEQFF
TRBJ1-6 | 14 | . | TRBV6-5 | CASGQEITNSPLHF
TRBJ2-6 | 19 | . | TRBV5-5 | CASSFFSSGSRSGANVLTF
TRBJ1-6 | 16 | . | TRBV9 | CASSVSGTGGNSPLHF
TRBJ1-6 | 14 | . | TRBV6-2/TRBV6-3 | CASSYSPAGSPLHF
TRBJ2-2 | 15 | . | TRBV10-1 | CASSAGWGWSGELFF
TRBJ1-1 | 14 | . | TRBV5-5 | CASSLEGEGTEAFF
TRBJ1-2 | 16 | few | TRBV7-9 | CASSKTPGQGDYGYTF
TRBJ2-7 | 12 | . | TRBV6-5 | CASSYSAGEQYF
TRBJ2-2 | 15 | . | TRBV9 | CASSVRQGATGELFF
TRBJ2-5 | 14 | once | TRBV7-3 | CASSVQGSGETQYF
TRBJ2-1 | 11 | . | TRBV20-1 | CSGSGIGEQFF
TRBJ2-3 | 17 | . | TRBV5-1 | CASSLTTGGPSTDTQYF
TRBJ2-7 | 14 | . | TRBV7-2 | CASSLDSGFDEQYF
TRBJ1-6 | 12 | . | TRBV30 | CARDRHNSPLHF
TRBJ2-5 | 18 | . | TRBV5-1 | CASSRGTGAMPGQETQYF
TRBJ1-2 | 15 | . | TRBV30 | CAWSTPGQGNYGYTF
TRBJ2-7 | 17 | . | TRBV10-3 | CAISGLLAGGSSYEQYF
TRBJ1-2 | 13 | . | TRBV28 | CASTAGTGAGYTF
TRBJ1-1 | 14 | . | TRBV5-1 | CASSLEAGNTEAFF
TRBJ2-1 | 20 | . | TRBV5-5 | CASSLAGTSMGGGRANEQFF
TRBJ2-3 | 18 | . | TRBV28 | CASSSIYPTSGRPDTQYF
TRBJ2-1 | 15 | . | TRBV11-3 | CASSSTTGPLGEQFF
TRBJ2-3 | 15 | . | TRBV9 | CATARDGRSTDTQYF
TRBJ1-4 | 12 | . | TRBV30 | CAWSGTGEKLFF
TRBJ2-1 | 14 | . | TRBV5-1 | CASGSGTSGNFLFF
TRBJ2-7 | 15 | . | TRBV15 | CATSRAGQGNYEQYF
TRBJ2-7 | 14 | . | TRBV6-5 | CASSTTGRSYEQYF
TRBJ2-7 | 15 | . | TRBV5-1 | CASSLAAREWDEQYF
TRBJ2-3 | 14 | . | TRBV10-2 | CASTGSGYTDTQYF
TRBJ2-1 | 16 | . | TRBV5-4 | CASSSRQGSSYNEQFF
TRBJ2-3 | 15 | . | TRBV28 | CASRGTSGFTDTQYF
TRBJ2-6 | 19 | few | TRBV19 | CASSIRGLQTNSGANVLTF
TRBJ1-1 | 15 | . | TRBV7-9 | CASSLGSGRGTEAFF
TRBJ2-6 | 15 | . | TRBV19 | CASSIPRVGANVLTF
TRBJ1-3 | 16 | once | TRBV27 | CASSSSSGGPGNTIYF
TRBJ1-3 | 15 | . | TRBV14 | CASSQGLPAGNTIYF
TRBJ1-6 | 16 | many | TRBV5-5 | CASSLAAGQHNSPLHF
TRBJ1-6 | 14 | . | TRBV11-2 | CASSLSPYNSPLHF
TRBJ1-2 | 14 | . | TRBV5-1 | CASSLGTSNYGYTF
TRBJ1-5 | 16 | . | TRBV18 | CASSPRTGGSNQPQHF
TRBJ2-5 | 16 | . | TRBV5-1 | CASSLGSSGDQETQYF
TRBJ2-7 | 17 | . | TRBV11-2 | CASSFRQGTSSGYEQYF
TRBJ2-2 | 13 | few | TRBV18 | CASSPRSTGELFF
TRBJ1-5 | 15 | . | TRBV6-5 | CASTIRRGSNQPQHF
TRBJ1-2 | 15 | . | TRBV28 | CASSYPQGANYGYTF
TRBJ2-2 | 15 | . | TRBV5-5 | CASSLVPQPTGELFF
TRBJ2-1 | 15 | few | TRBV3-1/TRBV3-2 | CASSQVRTSTNEQFF
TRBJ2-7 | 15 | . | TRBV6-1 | CASSERLQGLFEQYF
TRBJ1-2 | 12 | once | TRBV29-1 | CSVVKPTYGYTF
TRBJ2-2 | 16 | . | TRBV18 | CASSPRARENTGELFF
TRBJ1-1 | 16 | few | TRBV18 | CASSPTQGQGATEAFF
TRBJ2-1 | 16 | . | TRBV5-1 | CASSLEGGAYDNEQFF
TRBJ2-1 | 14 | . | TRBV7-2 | CASSRSGSYNEQFF
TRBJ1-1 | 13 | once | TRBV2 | CASSVGLNTEAFF
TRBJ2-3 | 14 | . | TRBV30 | CAWAAGGPGDTQYF
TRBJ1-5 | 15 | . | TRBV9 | CASSKTGASDQPQHF
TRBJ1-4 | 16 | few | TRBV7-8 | CASSLVGSGLNEKLFF
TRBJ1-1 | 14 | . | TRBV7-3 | CASSDRGWDTEAFF